The 8 T cell receptor beta chains presented below share a single source sample, sequenced in a study. TCRdb re-derived calls from the 5' RACE reads in MiXCR, one entry per CDR3 protein. This table holds about 32,000 distinct CDR3 sequences, approximately 25% found once. Sequencing input: memory CD4+ T cells sorted from blood. Subset given: memory CD4+ T cells, CD4+CD45RO+CD25-. The receptor set was obtained from a female donor with breast cancer.

At least ten counts were recorded for this clonotype. The J gene is TRBJ2-7, the V gene TRBV4-1; D is unresolved. The CDR3 contains 11 residues. The V end lost 4 bases, the J end lost 6 bases, and 7 bases lay between the germline ends. Germline V CDR1 and CDR2: MGHRA, YSYEKL. This CDR3 reads CASSRQGEQYF. The CDR3 nucleotides read TGCGCCAGCAGCCGGCAAGGCGAGCAGTACTTC.

A few counts support this clonotype. This chain connects TRBV10-3 to TRBJ2-7, with 11 bases identical to TRBD2. Germline CDR1 ENHRY, CDR2 SYGVKD. The CDR3 is 17 residues long. Trimming took 1 base from V and 1 from J; bases not matched to a gene: 6. CDR3 coding DNA: TGTGCCATCAGTGAGTGGGCCGGGACTAGCGGTTCCTACGAGCAGTACTTC. It is translated as CAISEWAGTSGSYEQYF.

There are many counts of this clonotype. The chain uses TRBV4-3 and TRBJ2-3; 8 nucleotides match TRBD1. V was pared by 2 bases and J by 4 bases, with 2 bases of the junction left unmatched. The germline V gene encodes CDR1 LGHNA and CDR2 YSLEER. This CDR3 region has 14 residues. CDR3 in amino acids: CASSQTDRADTQYF. The CDR3 bases are TGCGCCAGCAGCCAAACGGACAGGGCAGATACGCAGTATTTT.

The chain combines TRBV5-1 with TRBJ1-1, with a tentative D call TRBD1 (6 bases). Trimming left V 5 bases short and J 0 bases short, with 14 bases between. There are 15 residues in the CDR3. Germline V lookup: CDR1 SGHRS, CDR2 YFSETQ. CDR3 sequence (DNA): TGCGCCAGCAGACAAACAGGGCCCGTGAACACTGAAGCTTTCTTT. Its protein is CASRQTGPVNTEAFF.

This chain joins TRBV28 and TRBJ2-7; D is unresolved. V lost 4 bases and J 2 bases, leaving 9 bases between the germline ends. The CDR3 is made up of 13 amino acids. CDR1 is MDHEN and CDR2 is SYDVKM in the germline V gene. CDR3 in DNA: TGTGCCAGCAGTTATTCGGTAGCCTACGAGCAGTACTTC. Amino acid sequence: CASSYSVAYEQYF.

Points on this clonotype: This may come from a read error, since a much larger clone is one base off. The chain couples TRBV6-5 to TRBJ1-2, with 7 bases fitting TRBD1. CDR1 MNHEY and CDR2 SVGAGI come from the germline V gene. CDR3 length equals 15 residues. Here the CDR3 DNA reads TGTGCCGGCAGTTACCAAACAGGGGCTTCCTATGGCTACACCTTC. Amino acid sequence: CAGSYQTGASYGYTF.

This clonotype has just a few counts. The chain has TRBV27 and TRBJ2-1; a weak D match, TRBD2 (6 bases). The CDR3 has 16 amino acids. V dropped 6 bases and J dropped 2 bases, with 17 bases sitting between them. The germline CDR1 and CDR2 sequences are MNHEY and SMNVEV (reference sequence). The DNA of the CDR3 is TGTGCCAGCAGCCTGGGACTTCCCAGTCCCTACAATGAGCAGTTCTTC. Translating gives CASSLGLPSPYNEQFF.

V is TRBV6-5 and J is TRBJ1-5, with 9 bases lining up with TRBD1. The V gene end was trimmed by 2 bases and the J gene end by 3 bases; junction bases not matched to a gene: 5. The V gene's germline CDR1 is MNHEY and CDR2 SVGAGI. The CDR3 spans 16 residues. CDR3 DNA: TGTGCCAGCAGTTACAAAGGGACAGGGCTCAATCAGCCCCAGCATTTT. It specifies CASSYKGTGLNQPQHF.